The text below deals with one TCR beta chain. The antigen is unknown. The data were obtained in a study of cytomegalovirus exposure and HLA in healthy donors. Whole-study findings and limits: Accurate HLA-A and HLA-B prediction from TCR beta sequences was reported for most subjects. Analyzed later, association rates of TCRs varied across HLA loci, with DRB1 most and HLA-C fewest. Presence/absence analyses assumed roughly uniform sequencing depth across donors.

PCR amplification relied on 60 Vbeta primers (plus 13 Jbeta primers). Here immunoSEQ multiplex PCR was the method, and the copy in TCRdb shows in-frame clones only, minus some. The sample lists about 210,000 clones, roughly 78% occurring once. The germline gives CDR1 SGDLS, CDR2 YYNGEE. The CDR3 loop spans 13 amino acids. Trimming took 3 bases from V and 2 from J, leaving 8 bases between them. The receptor was derived from a boy between 10 and 17 years old in good health and CMV-seronegative. Sequencing was performed on PBMCs. The chain is built from TRBV9 and TRBJ1-1; D may be TRBD1 (5 bases). CDR3 residues: CASSEGPNTEAFF. The DNA for the CDR3 is TGTGCCAGCAGCGAGGGGCCCAACACTGAAGCTTTCTTT.